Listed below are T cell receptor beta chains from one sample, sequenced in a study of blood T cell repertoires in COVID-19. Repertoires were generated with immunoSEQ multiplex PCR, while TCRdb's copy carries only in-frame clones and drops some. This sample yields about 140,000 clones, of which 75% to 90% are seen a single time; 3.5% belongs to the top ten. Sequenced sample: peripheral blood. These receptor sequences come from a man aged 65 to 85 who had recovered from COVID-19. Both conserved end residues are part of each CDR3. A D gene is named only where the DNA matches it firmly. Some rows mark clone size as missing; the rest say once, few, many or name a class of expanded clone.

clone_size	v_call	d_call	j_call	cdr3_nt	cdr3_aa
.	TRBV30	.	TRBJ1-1	TGTGCCTGGAACAGGCTAACTGAAGCTTTCTTT	CAWNRLTEAFF
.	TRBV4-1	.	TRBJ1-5	TGCGCCAGCAGCCAAGATGGGCCAGGGGGCAATCAGCCCCAGCATTTT	CASSQDGPGGNQPQHF
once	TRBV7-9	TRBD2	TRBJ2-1	TGTGCCAGCAGCTCAAGCGGGGGGCGGGAGTGGTTTAGTTACAATGAGCAGTTCTTC	CASSSSGGREWFSYNEQFF
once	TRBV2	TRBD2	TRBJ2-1	TGTGCAAGCGAGCGGGGCAATGAGCAGTTCTTC	CASERGNEQFF
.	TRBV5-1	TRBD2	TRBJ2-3	TGCGCCAGCAGCGCGCCGGGACTAGCGGGAATTCGGTCAGATACGCAGTATTTT	CASSAPGLAGIRSDTQYF
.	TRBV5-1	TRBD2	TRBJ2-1	TGCGCCAGCAGCTTGGGCCGGGAGGGCCGGAATGAGCAGTTCTTC	CASSLGREGRNEQFF
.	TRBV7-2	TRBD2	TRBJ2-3	TGTGCCAGCAGCTTATACCCCCTGGGACTAGCGGGAGGGCCAGATACGCAGTATTTT	CASSLYPLGLAGGPDTQYF
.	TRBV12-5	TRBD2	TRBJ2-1	TGTGCTAGTGGCCTGGGACTAGCGGGAGCCTACAATGAGCAGTTCTTC	CASGLGLAGAYNEQFF
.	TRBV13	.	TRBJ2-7	TGTGCCAGCAGCTACTGGGCAGGAGGGATCTCCGAGCAGTACTTC	CASSYWAGGISEQYF
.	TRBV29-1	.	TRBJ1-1	TGCAGCGTTCACTACGGCACTGAAGCTTTCTTT	CSVHYGTEAFF
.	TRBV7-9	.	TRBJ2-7	TGTGCCAGCAGTTCAGGACACCTCTACGAGCAGTACTTC	CASSSGHLYEQYF
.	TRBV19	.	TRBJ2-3	TGTGCCAGTAGTATTGGCCCGCCAGGGGAAGAGACAGATACGCAGTATTTT	CASSIGPPGEETDTQYF
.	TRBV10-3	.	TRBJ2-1	TGTGCCATCAGTGTTTCCAGCTCCTACAATGAGCAGTTCTTC	CAISVSSSYNEQFF
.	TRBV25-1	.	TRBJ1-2	TGTGCCAGCAGTGAAAGTGGCCAGGACTATGGCTACACCTTC	CASSESGQDYGYTF
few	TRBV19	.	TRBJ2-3	TGTGCCAGTAGTATAGAAGGCAGGGGAGATATCACAGATACGCAGTATTTT	CASSIEGRGDITDTQYF
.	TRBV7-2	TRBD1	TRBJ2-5	TGTGCCAGCAGCTTGACAGGGGCTCGGGAGACCCAGTACTTC	CASSLTGARETQYF
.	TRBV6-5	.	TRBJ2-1	TGTGCCAGCAGTTACTCGTCGGGCCTAACTAGTAATGAGCAGTTCTTC	CASSYSSGLTSNEQFF
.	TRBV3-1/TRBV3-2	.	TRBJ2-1	TGTGCCAGCAGCCAAGCCCCCTTCGCTTCGACAGACTCCCCGGGTGAGCAGTTCTTC	CASSQAPFASTDSPGEQFF
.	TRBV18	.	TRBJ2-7	TGTGCCAGCTCACCGGGGAGCGGTTCCTACGAGCAGTACTTC	CASSPGSGSYEQYF
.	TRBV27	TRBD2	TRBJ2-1	TGTGCCAGCACGGTTTTCGGAGCGGGAGGGTACTCCTACAATGAGCAGTTCTTC	CASTVFGAGGYSYNEQFF
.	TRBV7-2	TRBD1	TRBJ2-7	TGTGCCAGCAGCTTACAGGGGGCGGACGAGCAGTACTTC	CASSLQGADEQYF
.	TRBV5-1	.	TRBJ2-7	TGCGCCAGCAGCTCGGGACTCTCATACGAGCAGTACTTC	CASSSGLSYEQYF
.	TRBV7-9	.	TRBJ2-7	TGTGCCAGCAGCCAAAGGGACAAACCCTACGAGCAGTACTTC	CASSQRDKPYEQYF
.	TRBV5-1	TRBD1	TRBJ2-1	TGCGCCAGCAGCGTGGGGACAGGACAGAGTTCCTACAATGAGCAGTTCTTC	CASSVGTGQSSYNEQFF
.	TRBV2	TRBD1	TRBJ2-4	TGTGCCAGCAGTTCCGGGACAGGGGTCAAAAACATTCAGTACTTC	CASSSGTGVKNIQYF
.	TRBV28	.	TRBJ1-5	TGTGCCAGCAGTCTAGGTGGGTGGGCCCAGCATTTT	CASSLGGWAQHF
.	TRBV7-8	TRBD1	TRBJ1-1	TGTGCCAGCAGCCCCACCGGGACAGGGGGGATGAACACTGAAGCTTTCTTT	CASSPTGTGGMNTEAFF
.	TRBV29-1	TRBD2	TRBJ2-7	TGCAGCGCCGTTGCGGGAGGGCGCGAGCAGTACTTC	CSAVAGGREQYF
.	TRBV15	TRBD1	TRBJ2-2	TGTGCCACGCAACGAGACAGGGGCCGGAACACCGGGGAGCTGTTTTTT	CATQRDRGRNTGELFF
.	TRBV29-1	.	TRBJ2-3	TGCAGCGTTGAAGGGGCCAGGGGCATCACAGATACGCAGTATTTT	CSVEGARGITDTQYF
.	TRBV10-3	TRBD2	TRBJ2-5	TGTGCCATCAGGGGAGCCACGGGGCTAGCGGGAGCCGGAGAGACCCAGTACTTC	CAIRGATGLAGAGETQYF
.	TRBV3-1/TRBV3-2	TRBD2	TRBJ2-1	TGTGCCAGCAGCCCACGTAGCGGGAGGGCCAGGAATGAGCAGTTCTTC	CASSPRSGRARNEQFF
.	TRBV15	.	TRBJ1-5	TGTGCCACCAGCAGAGGGGGGGGCCGGCAGCCCCAGCATTTT	CATSRGGGRQPQHF
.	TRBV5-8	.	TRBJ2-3	TGTGCCAGCAGCCAGGGACTTTCGGAGTCGGATACGCAGTATTTT	CASSQGLSESDTQYF
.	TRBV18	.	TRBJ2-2	TGTGCCAGCTCACTGGCGGGCAGCACCGGGGAGCTGTTTTTT	CASSLAGSTGELFF